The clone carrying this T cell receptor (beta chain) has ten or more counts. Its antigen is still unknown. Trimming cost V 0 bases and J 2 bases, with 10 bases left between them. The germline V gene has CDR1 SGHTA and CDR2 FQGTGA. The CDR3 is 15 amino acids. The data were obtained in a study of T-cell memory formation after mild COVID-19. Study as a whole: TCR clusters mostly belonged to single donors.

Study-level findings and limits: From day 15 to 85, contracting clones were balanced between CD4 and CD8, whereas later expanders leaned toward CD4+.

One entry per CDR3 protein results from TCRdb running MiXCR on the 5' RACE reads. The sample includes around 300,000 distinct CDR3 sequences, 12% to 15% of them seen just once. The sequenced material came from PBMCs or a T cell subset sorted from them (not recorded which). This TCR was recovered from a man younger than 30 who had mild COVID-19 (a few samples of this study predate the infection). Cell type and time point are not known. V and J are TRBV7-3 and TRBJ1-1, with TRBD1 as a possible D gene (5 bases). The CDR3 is CASSLTGGPNTEAFF. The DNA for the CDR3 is TGTGCCAGCAGCTTAACCGGGGGTCCCAACACTGAAGCTTTCTTT.